Listed below are T cell receptor beta chains from one sample, sequenced in a study of blood T cell repertoires in COVID-19. Sequencing was performed with immunoSEQ multiplex PCR; in TCRdb, only in-frame clones are kept and a portion is missing. The sample lists about 200,000 clones; roughly 84% were seen once. The sample taken for sequencing was peripheral blood. The source of these receptors is a human donor in a cohort sampled during active COVID-19. Both conserved end residues are part of each CDR3. The D gene is left open where the match is weak. Clone size appears in some rows only: once, few, many, or a class for an expanded clone.

TRBJ2-7 | TRBV9 | - | TRBD1 | CASSSRTGVEQYF | TGTGCCAGCAGCTCTCGTACAGGGGTCGAGCAGTACTTC
TRBJ1-2 | TRBV2 | - | - | CAREKGRYGYTF | TGTGCCAGAGAAAAAGGGAGATATGGCTACACCTTC
TRBJ2-5 | TRBV11-2 | - | - | CASSPMGGAVGETQYF | TGTGCCAGCAGCCCGATGGGGGGGGCAGTTGGAGAGACCCAGTACTTC
TRBJ2-5 | TRBV7-9 | - | - | CASSRLVGGSKETQYF | TGTGCCAGCAGCCGACTAGTCGGAGGCTCCAAAGAGACCCAGTACTTC
TRBJ1-1 | TRBV18 | - | - | CASSPDGGVLNTEAFF | TGTGCCAGCTCACCTGATGGGGGGGTTCTGAACACTGAAGCTTTCTTT
TRBJ2-7 | TRBV19 | - | TRBD2 | CASRGLAGGSYEQYF | TGTGCCAGTAGAGGACTAGCGGGAGGCTCGTACGAGCAGTACTTC
TRBJ1-3 | TRBV7-9 | - | - | CASSFRDSGNTIYF | TGTGCCAGCAGCTTTAGAGACTCTGGAAACACCATATATTTT
TRBJ1-1 | TRBV6-6 | few | - | CASRGTGRLTEAFF | TGTGCCAGCAGGGGTACAGGGCGTCTCACTGAAGCTTTCTTT
TRBJ2-7 | TRBV28 | few | - | CASSSPGQIGYEQYF | TGTGCCAGCAGTTCCCCCGGACAGATCGGCTACGAGCAGTACTTC
TRBJ2-7 | TRBV5-6 | - | - | CASSLTLYEQYF | TGTGCCAGCAGCTTGACTCTCTACGAGCAGTACTTC
TRBJ2-2 | TRBV27 | once | - | CASSLGVGFTGELFF | TGTGCCAGCAGCCTCGGAGTTGGGTTCACCGGGGAGCTGTTTTTT
TRBJ2-5 | TRBV27 | - | TRBD2 | CASSLGLAQGETQYF | TGTGCCAGCAGTCTGGGACTAGCTCAGGGGGAGACCCAGTACTTC
TRBJ1-1 | TRBV18 | - | TRBD1 | CASSRGGNTEAFF | TGTGCCAGCTCACGAGGGGGCAACACTGAAGCTTTCTTT
TRBJ1-1 | TRBV6-6 | - | - | CASSFRGTEAFF | TGTGCCAGCAGTTTCCGCGGCACTGAAGCTTTCTTT
TRBJ2-7 | TRBV5-1 | - | TRBD1 | CASSIGTGRDEQYF | TGCGCCAGCAGCATCGGGACAGGGCGGGACGAGCAGTACTTC
TRBJ2-1 | TRBV5-6 | - | TRBD2 | CASSLPEGRLAGEQFF | TGTGCCAGCAGCTTGCCAGAGGGGCGATTAGCGGGAGAGCAGTTCTTC
TRBJ2-5 | TRBV11-1 | - | - | CASSLRGGETQYF | TGTGCCAGCAGCTTACGGGGAGGAGAGACCCAGTACTTC
TRBJ1-1 | TRBV24-1 | - | TRBD1 | CATSDSRGIPEAFF | TGTGCCACCAGTGATTCCAGGGGGATCCCTGAAGCTTTCTTT
TRBJ2-5 | TRBV7-9 | - | - | CASSPPGTRTAGTQYF | TGTGCCAGCAGCCCCCCCGGGACAAGGACCGCCGGGACCCAGTACTTC
TRBJ2-4 | TRBV19 | few | - | CASSIERDDIQYF | TGTGCCAGTAGTATAGAGAGAGATGACATTCAGTACTTC
TRBJ2-7 | TRBV28 | once | TRBD2 | CASSPYSGTSGTPSYEQYF | TGTGCCAGCAGTCCCTATAGCGGGACTAGCGGGACCCCCTCCTACGAGCAGTACTTC
TRBJ2-5 | TRBV11-2 | few | TRBD1 | CASSLGLSAGQGKETQYF | TGTGCCAGCAGCTTAGGTCTTTCTGCTGGACAGGGGAAAGAGACCCAGTACTTC
TRBJ2-1 | TRBV13 | - | - | CASTKLPSYNEQFF | TGTGCCAGCACAAAACTCCCCTCCTACAATGAGCAGTTCTTC
TRBJ1-5 | TRBV27 | - | TRBD1 | CASSFGQGNQPQHF | TGTGCCAGCAGTTTCGGACAGGGCAATCAGCCCCAGCATTTT
TRBJ2-3 | TRBV29-1 | - | TRBD2 | CSVKAPTSNTQYF | TGCAGCGTCAAAGCACCGACTAGCAATACGCAGTATTTT
TRBJ2-3 | TRBV6-5 | - | - | CASRAGFTDTQYF | TGTGCCAGCAGGGCGGGCTTCACAGATACGCAGTATTTT
TRBJ1-6 | TRBV7-9 | - | TRBD1 | CASTSGTANSPLHF | TGTGCCAGCACCTCCGGGACAGCTAATTCACCCCTCCACTTT
TRBJ1-1 | TRBV7-8 | - | TRBD1 | CASSRTGQRNTEAFF | TGTGCCAGCAGCCGGACGGGACAGAGGAACACTGAAGCTTTCTTT
TRBJ1-5 | TRBV28 | - | - | CASSLMAGDYNQPQHF | TGTGCCAGCAGTTTGATGGCAGGGGACTACAATCAGCCCCAGCATTTT
TRBJ1-6 | TRBV18 | few | - | CASSPLPDSMNSPLHF | TGTGCCAGCTCACCACTCCCGGACAGCATGAATTCACCCCTCCACTTT
TRBJ1-2 | TRBV27 | - | TRBD1 | CASSSDRTVPNYGYTF | TGTGCCAGCAGTTCGGACAGGACAGTCCCTAACTATGGCTACACCTTC
TRBJ2-1 | TRBV27 | - | TRBD2 | CASSSTSGKDNEQFF | TGTGCCAGCAGTTCCACTAGCGGGAAGGACAATGAGCAGTTCTTC
TRBJ1-4 | TRBV7-9 | - | - | CASSLGGGFNEKLFF | TGTGCCAGCAGCTTAGGGGGAGGGTTTAATGAAAAACTGTTTTTT
TRBJ2-7 | TRBV28 | - | TRBD1 | CASSFPRQGFYEQYF | TGTGCCAGCAGTTTTCCGAGACAGGGGTTTTACGAGCAGTACTTC
TRBJ2-2 | TRBV4-2 | - | TRBD2 | CASSQDRGGGSTNTGELFF | TGTGCCAGCAGCCAAGATCGGGGGGGCGGGAGTACGAACACCGGGGAGCTGTTTTTT
TRBJ1-2 | TRBV27 | few | - | CASSLSGQSVGYTF | TGTGCCAGCAGTTTATCAGGACAGTCGGTTGGCTACACCTTC
TRBJ2-7 | TRBV29-1 | - | - | CSAQTQGYEQYF | TGCAGCGCTCAGACCCAGGGCTACGAGCAGTACTTC
TRBJ2-3 | TRBV20-1 | few | - | CSAGLGTQYF | TGCAGTGCCGGCCTGGGCACGCAGTATTTT
TRBJ2-7 | TRBV6-5 | - | TRBD2 | CASVLTLLAGEFYF | TGTGCCAGCGTCCTGACATTACTAGCGGGAGAGTTTTACTTC
TRBJ1-5 | TRBV18 | - | TRBD1 | CASSPQGASNQPQHF | TGTGCCAGCTCGCCCCAGGGGGCGAGCAATCAGCCCCAGCATTTT
TRBJ2-7 | TRBV4-1 | few | - | CASSQVGRSYEQYF | TGCGCCAGCAGCCAAGTGGGGAGATCCTACGAGCAGTACTTC
TRBJ2-7 | TRBV10-3 | - | TRBD2 | CAIRSTSGGNYEQYF | TGTGCCATCAGATCGACTAGCGGGGGAAACTACGAGCAGTACTTC
TRBJ1-2 | TRBV29-1 | - | TRBD1 | CSVRTGGNYGYTF | TGCAGCGTTCGGACAGGGGGCAACTATGGCTACACCTTC
TRBJ2-7 | TRBV10-3 | once | - | CAISESTGSHEQYF | TGTGCCATCAGTGAGTCTACAGGCTCACACGAGCAGTACTTC
TRBJ1-5 | TRBV19 | - | - | CASNAQISNQPQHF | TGTGCCAGTAATGCACAGATTAGCAATCAGCCCCAGCATTTT
TRBJ1-5 | TRBV7-8 | - | - | CASSPGLLVLAAANQPQHF | TGTGCCAGCAGCCCCGGGTTACTGGTTTTGGCGGCCGCCAATCAGCCCCAGCATTTT
TRBJ2-1 | TRBV19 | - | - | CASSTGYRAYNEQFF | TGTGCCAGTAGTACGGGGTATCGGGCCTACAATGAGCAGTTCTTC
TRBJ1-1 | TRBV4-1 | few | TRBD1 | CASSPGQGPLGTEAFF | TGCGCCAGCAGCCCGGGACAGGGGCCGTTAGGCACTGAAGCTTTCTTT
TRBJ2-5 | TRBV2 | - | - | CASSEALPAGETQYF | TGTGCCAGCAGTGAAGCGCTTCCGGCGGGAGAGACCCAGTACTTC
TRBJ2-7 | TRBV30 | - | TRBD2 | CAWTQGSGSSYEQYF | TGTGCCTGGACCCAGGGTAGCGGGAGCTCCTACGAGCAGTACTTC
TRBJ2-3 | TRBV28 | - | - | CASIGGDTQYF | TGTGCCAGCATCGGAGGAGATACGCAGTATTTT
TRBJ2-3 | TRBV30 | - | TRBD2 | CAWSPQQGKHGSGRLHLTDTQYF | TGTGCCTGGAGTCCCCAACAGGGGAAGCATGGTAGCGGGAGGTTACACCTCACAGATACGCAGTATTTT
TRBJ2-3 | TRBV19 | - | - | CASSIVAGRSTDTQYF | TGTGCCAGTAGTATCGTCGCGGGACGAAGCACAGATACGCAGTATTTT
TRBJ1-1 | TRBV6-1 | - | TRBD1 | CASSELEGANTEAFF | TGTGCCAGCAGTGAACTGGAGGGGGCGAACACTGAAGCTTTCTTT
TRBJ1-4 | TRBV4-1 | - | TRBD1 | CASSQEIGRGNEKLFF | TGCGCCAGCAGCCAAGAAATTGGCAGGGGGAATGAAAAACTGTTTTTT
TRBJ1-1 | TRBV28 | - | TRBD1 | CASSSLDRDYDTEAFF | TGTGCCAGCAGTTCATTGGACAGGGATTACGACACTGAAGCTTTCTTT
TRBJ2-6 | TRBV9 | once | - | CASSVGPGANVLTF | TGTGCCAGCAGCGTAGGGCCCGGGGCCAACGTCCTGACTTTC
TRBJ2-7 | TRBV16 | - | - | CASSNRPARVYEQYF | TGTGCCAGCAGCAACCGGCCCGCCAGGGTGTACGAGCAGTACTTC
TRBJ2-7 | TRBV5-1 | - | TRBD1 | CASSAGTDHEQYF | TGCGCCAGCAGTGCAGGGACAGACCACGAGCAGTACTTC
TRBJ2-5 | TRBV28 | - | TRBD1 | CASSRPTGGSETQYF | TGTGCCAGCAGTCGCCCGACAGGGGGCTCTGAGACCCAGTACTTC